The 25 T cell receptor beta chains listed next were all sequenced from one sample in a study of T-cell reconstitution after alpha-beta-depleted transplantation in children. Preparation of the TCRbeta library used unique molecular identifiers. TCRdb re-analysed the PCR reads in MiXCR, keeping a single row per CDR3 protein. Among 500,000 or so distinct CDR3 sequences, approximately 10% were seen once, and the ten largest hold about 14%. This sample comprised PBMCs, mostly from graft donor cells, obtained 180 days after TCRalphabeta/CD19-depleted stem cell transplant. The receptors shown here come from a female patient aged 2-15 years who had a stem cell transplant for aplastic anemia, so the T cells may come from the graft donor.

V usage is TRBV6-1 and J usage is TRBJ2-3, with 10 bases that match TRBD2. From germline, CDR1 is MNHNS and CDR2 SASEGT. V shed 5 bases and J 2 bases; nucleotides not matched to a gene: 10. The CDR3 is 17 amino acids. Written as DNA, the CDR3 is TGTGCCAGCAGTCGCGGACTAGCGGTCGGTCACACAGATACGCAGTATTTT. Translation gives CASSRGLAVGHTDTQYF.

J is TRBJ1-5 and V is TRBV6-1; TRBD1 aligns across 8 bases. V shed 0 bases and J 2 bases; nucleotides not matched to a gene: 12. Germline V gene data show CDR1 as MNHNS and CDR2 as SASEGT. The CDR3 is 19 amino acids. CDR3 coding DNA: TGTGCCAGCAGTGAAGCGCAGGGGGCGGGTAGTCTAGGCAATCAGCCCCAGCATTTT. The encoded protein is CASSEAQGAGSLGNQPQHF.

This clonotype appeared many times. The chain couples TRBV24-1 to TRBJ2-3, with D possibly being TRBD1 or TRBD2 (7 bases each). Germline lookup yields CDR1 KGHDR and CDR2 SFDVKD. V lost 4 bases and J lost 4, with 17 bases in between. The CDR3 has 16 residues. CDR3 nucleotide sequence: TGTGCCACCAGTGACCAGACCAGGGGGGGTGCAGATACGCAGTATTTT. Translation gives CATSDQTRGGADTQYF.

V is TRBV19 and J is TRBJ1-1; 8 bases map to TRBD1. This CDR3 has 13 amino acids. J was trimmed by 5 bases and V by 7 bases; bases with no gene match: 6. Germline CDR1 LNHDA, CDR2 SQIVND (reference sequence). CDR3: CASTDRGRTEAFF. The CDR3 nucleotides are TGTGCCAGTACCGACAGGGGAAGGACTGAAGCTTTCTTT.

As concerns this clonotype: This may arise from a read error, as a much more abundant clone is one base away. The rearrangement uses TRBV15 and TRBJ1-5; D uncertain. V lost 3 bases, J lost 0 bases, and 15 bases lay in between. The CDR3 is made up of 17 amino acids. The germline V gene encodes CDR1 LNHNV and CDR2 YYDKDF (reference sequence). CDR3 sequence: CATSSPREQYSNQPQHF. In nucleotides, the CDR3 is TGTGCCACCAGCAGCCCCCGGGAACAGTATAGCAATCAGCCCCAGCATTTT.

The chain joins TRBV5-1 to TRBJ2-1, with a weak D call TRBD1 (5 bases). Germline V gene lookup returns CDR1 SGHRS and CDR2 YFSETQ. Trimming pared 0 bases from V and 7 bases from J, leaving 11 bases between. The CDR3 consists of 14 residues. This CDR3 is CASSLATGENEQFF. CDR3 sequence (DNA): TGCGCCAGCAGCTTGGCCACAGGAGAAAATGAGCAGTTCTTC.

A few counts support this clonotype. The chain uses TRBV3-1 and TRBJ2-6; D is unclear. This CDR3 has 14 amino acids. Germline CDR1 is LGHDT and CDR2 is YNNKEL (reference sequence). Trimming took 1 base from V and 7 from J, leaving 8 bases between them. The CDR3 reads CASSQGSTANVLTF. The CDR3 bases are TGTGCCAGCAGCCAAGGGTCGACAGCCAACGTCCTGACTTTC.

In this sample, this clonotype turned up a few times. The chain links TRBV6-5 to TRBJ2-4; a weak D match, TRBD2 (7 bases). The CDR3 spans 17 residues. Germline CDR1 and CDR2: MNHEY and SVGAGI. V gave up 0 bases and J gave up 8 bases, with 20 bases separating them. CDR3 sequence (DNA): TGTGCCAGCAGTTACTCAGGGGGAGGGGCCGAGGGGGACATTCAGTACTTC. Translated: CASSYSGGGAEGDIQYF.

On this clonotype: A clone one base away is much larger, so this may be a read error. This chain connects TRBV9 to TRBJ2-1, with 8 bases fitting TRBD1. Trimming took 3 bases from V and 8 from J; bases not matched to a gene: 10. Looked up from germline, CDR1 is SGDLS and CDR2 is YYNGEE. The CDR3 has 15 residues. The chain's CDR3 is CASSAGGADPYEQFF. For the CDR3, the DNA is TGTGCCAGCAGCGCAGGGGGCGCGGATCCATATGAGCAGTTCTTC.

This clonotype was detected a few times. The V call is TRBV20-1, the J call TRBJ2-7, with TRBD2 identical over 10 bases. This CDR3 comprises 12 residues. Trimming took 7 bases from V and 7 from J; bases not matched to a gene: 7. CDR1 is DFQATT, CDR2 SNEGSKA, per germline (reference sequence). CDR3 in amino acids: CSGWLAGEEQYF. CDR3 nucleotides: TGCAGTGGCTGGCTAGCGGGAGAAGAGCAGTACTTC.

This clonotype came up a few times. The J gene is TRBJ2-3, the V gene TRBV5-6; no clear D gene. Germline assignment: CDR1 SGHDT and CDR2 YYEEEE. V shed 6 bases and J shed 2 bases, with 16 bases lying between them. The CDR3 runs to 15 residues. The CDR3 region is CASTPGGRNTDTQYF. In nucleotides, the CDR3 is TGTGCCAGCACCCCCGGTGGTCGGAACACAGATACGCAGTATTTT.

The gene calls are TRBV29-1 and TRBJ2-2; D unresolved. CDR3 length: 12 residues. CDR1 and CDR2 from the germline V gene are SQVTM and ANQGSEA. The V end lost 8 bases, the J end lost 3 bases, and 10 bases lay between the germline ends. CDR3 region: CSCYRDTGELFF. The CDR3 region has the DNA TGCAGCTGTTACCGGGACACCGGGGAGCTGTTTTTT.

This chain uses TRBV28 with TRBJ1-2; 8 nucleotides align to TRBD1. V trimming: 5 bases; J trimming: 3 bases; junction bases outside the gene matches: 8. Germline assignment: CDR1 MDHEN and CDR2 SYDVKM. The CDR3 loop spans 15 amino acids. CDR3 protein: CASSTQGQGDYGYTF. The DNA of the CDR3 is TGTGCCAGCAGTACCCAAGGACAGGGCGACTATGGCTACACCTTC.

The rearrangement links TRBV27 to TRBJ2-1, with D maybe TRBD2 (6 bases). Per the germline V gene, CDR1 is MNHEY and CDR2 is SMNVEV (reference sequence). Between the trimmed V and J ends, which lost 2 bases and 5 bases, there was a span of 16 bases. This CDR3 has 16 amino acids. Written as DNA, the CDR3 is TGTGCCAGCAGTTTAGACGGGAGCCCCACGAACAATGAGCAGTTCTTC. Its protein is CASSLDGSPTNNEQFF.

The chain is built from TRBV6-2 or TRBV6-3 and TRBJ2-1; possibly TRBD1 for D (6 bases). Trimming stripped 5 bases from V and 6 bases from J, with 14 bases between. CDR3 length equals 14 residues. Germline loops: CDR1 MNHEY, CDR2 SVGEGT. CDR3 amino acids: CASSPRGRRNEQFF. For the CDR3, the DNA is TGTGCCAGCAGTCCCAGGGGCCGGCGCAATGAGCAGTTCTTC.

This clonotype was detected only a few times. This chain connects TRBV24-1 to TRBJ2-3; 8 nucleotides line up with TRBD2. Losses at the gene ends were 3 bases for V and 1 base for J; bases not matched to a gene: 8. Germline CDR1 reads KGHDR; CDR2 reads SFDVKD. The CDR3 has 17 amino acids. Written as DNA, the CDR3 is TGTGCCACCAGTGATCCCCGGGGTAGCGGGGGCACAGATACGCAGTATTTT. This codes for CATSDPRGSGGTDTQYF.

This chain joins TRBV19 and TRBJ1-5, with unresolved D. This CDR3 is built from 17 residues. Trimming shortened V by 4 bases and J by 6 bases, and 22 bases separated the two germline ends. Germline CDR1 is LNHDA and CDR2 is SQIVND (reference sequence). This CDR3 reads CASSTIPGRHQPQPQHF. Written as DNA, the CDR3 is TGTGCCAGTAGTACGATTCCCGGGAGACACCAACCTCAGCCCCAGCATTTT. The complete variable domain, with remaining parts taken from reference TRBV19 and TRBJ1-5, reads DGGITQSPKYLFRKEGQNVTLSCEQNLNHDAMYWYRQDPGQGLRLIYYSQIVNDFQKGDIAEGYSVSREKKESFPLTVTSAQKNPTAFYLCASSTIPGRHQPQPQHFGDGTRLSIL.

A few counts support this clonotype. DNA for the CDR3: TGTGCCACCTCGGGACAGAAACATAGCAATCAGCCCCAGCATTTT. Its protein product is CATSGQKHSNQPQHF. This sequence joins TRBV15 and TRBJ1-5; TRBD1 matches 7 bases. V lost 8 bases and J lost 0; bases outside the gene matches: 7. Germline CDR1 reads LNHNV; CDR2 reads YYDKDF (reference sequence). This CDR3 contains 15 residues. Variable domain in full (rest from reference TRBV15 and TRBJ1-5): DAMVIQNPRYQVTQFGKPVTLSCSQTLNHNVMYWYQQKSSQAPKLLFHYYDKDFNNEADTPDNFQSRRPNTSFCFLDIRSPGLGDTAMYLCATSGQKHSNQPQHFGDGTRLSIL.

This clonotype was seen a few times. This CDR3 is CSARDITEAFF. In DNA, the CDR3 is TGCAGTGCTAGAGATATCACTGAAGCTTTCTTT. The chain is built from TRBV20-1 and TRBJ1-1; D is unresolved. The CDR3 sequence is 11 residues long. The V and J ends lost 0 bases and 4 bases respectively, with 3 bases between them. Germline-derived CDR1 and CDR2 are DFQATT and SNEGSKA (reference sequence).

The chain carries TRBV28 and TRBJ1-4; TRBD1 is a possible D gene (5 bases). This CDR3 has 15 amino acids. Trimming stripped 2 bases from V and 4 bases from J, with 11 bases between. Germline V lookup: CDR1 MDHEN, CDR2 SYDVKM. CDR3 bases: TGTGCCAGCAGTTTAGGGGCCGGGGGTAATGAAAAACTGTTTTTT. Protein product: CASSLGAGGNEKLFF.

V gene TRBV20-1 combines with J gene TRBJ2-4; possibly TRBD1 for D (6 bases). There are 16 residues in the CDR3. V was shortened by 3 bases and J by 2 bases, with 17 bases between the two germline ends. CDR1 is DFQATT and CDR2 is SNEGSKA in the germline V gene (reference sequence). CDR3 nucleotides: TGCAGTGCTAGGGAACAGGGAAGGGCGTCCAAAAACATTCAGTACTTC. Translated: CSAREQGRASKNIQYF.

J is TRBJ2-7 and V is TRBV28; D is unclear. This CDR3 has 12 residues. Germline V gives CDR1 MDHEN, CDR2 SYDVKM. V gave up 1 base and J gave up 6 bases, with 7 bases separating them. As DNA, the CDR3 is TGTGCCAGCAGTTTATATGGAGCCGAGCAGTACTTC. Amino acid sequence: CASSLYGAEQYF.

The J gene is TRBJ2-7, the V gene TRBV28, with 7 bases identical to TRBD2. Germline V lookup: CDR1 MDHEN, CDR2 SYDVKM. The CDR3 sequence is 18 residues long. The V segment lost 5 bases and the J segment 5 bases; nucleotides outside the gene matches: 21. DNA of the CDR3: TGTGCCAGCAGTCGTTTCTCCTTGAGTTGGCGGGAGAGCAACGAGCAGTACTTC. It encodes CASSRFSLSWRESNEQYF.

A few counts support this clonotype. The chain recombines TRBV7-9 with TRBJ2-1; TRBD2 aligns across 7 bases. This CDR3 is built from 13 residues. Germline V gene sequence: CDR1 SEHNR, CDR2 FQNEAQ (reference sequence). J gave up 4 bases and V 6 bases, and 3 bases lay outside the gene matches. Here the CDR3 DNA reads TGTGCCAGCAGTGGACTAGAATACAATGAGCAGTTCTTC. It is translated as CASSGLEYNEQFF.

This rearrangement joins TRBV5-1 to TRBJ2-7; 8 bases agree with TRBD2. This CDR3 has 15 amino acids. Germline V gene data show CDR1 as SGHRS and CDR2 as YFSETQ. V trimming: 3 bases; J trimming: 4 bases; junction bases outside the gene matches: 9. The CDR3 DNA reads as TGCGCCAGCAGCTCATCCCCCGGGGGGGGGTACGAGCAGTACTTC. Translation gives CASSSSPGGGYEQYF.